The next 4 T cell receptor beta chains were all read from a single sample in a study of T cells expressing NK-cell markers. Reanalyzing the 5' RACE reads, TCRdb keeps one entry per CDR3 protein, without DNA. The ten top clones account for under 1.5%, within a sample of about 460,000 distinct CDR3 sequences. Sequenced sample: blood T cells: a sorted CD56 or NKG2C T cell subset, CD4+ or CD8+ T cells, or bulk PBMC T cells (not recorded which). These receptors originate from a woman aged 45-65 years in good health.

This chain joins TRBV7-8 and TRBJ2-1. Germline V CDR1 and CDR2: SGHVS, FQNEAQ. The CDR3 is 14 amino acids. The CDR3 sequence is CASSLPRVGNEQFF.

The chain carries TRBV6-5 and TRBJ1-5. CDR3 length: 17 amino acids. CDR1 is MNHEY and CDR2 is SVGAGI in the germline V gene. CDR3 residues: CASSSRKGTSGNQPQHF.

The gene calls are TRBV12-3 or TRBV12-4 and TRBJ1-1. This CDR3 comprises 15 residues. CDR3: CASSLFVSRNTEAFF.

The chain's CDR3 is CASSFLRSGEQFF. The gene calls are TRBV7-9 and TRBJ2-1; TCRdb picks TRBD2, but there is no DNA to check that call. The germline V gene encodes CDR1 SEHNR and CDR2 FQNEAQ (reference sequence). The CDR3 contains 13 residues. Full variable domain (missing parts from reference TRBV7-9 and TRBJ2-1): DTGVSQNPRHKITKRGQNVTFRCDPISEHNRLYWYRQTLGQGPEFLTYFQNEAQLEKSRLLSDRFSAERPKGSFSTLEIQRTEQGDSAMYLCASSFLRSGEQFFGPGTRLTVL.